The sequence of this T cell receptor (beta chain) was determined in a study of graft-versus-host responses after intestinal transplantation. Whole-study context: Anti-thymocyte globulin induction, then tacrolimus and steroids for two to four years, went to all recipients.

Sequencing used immunoSEQ multiplex PCR; TCRdb keeps in-frame clones, though not all of them. In the table there are approximately 15,000 clones, 70% to 85% of which are singletons. Findings of the study overall: GvH clones appeared in recipient marrow, some first in ileum or blood.

Per the germline V gene, CDR1 is SGDLS and CDR2 is YYNGEE. Losses at the gene ends were 2 bases for V and 3 bases for J; bases not matched to a gene: 5. The CDR3 covers 14 residues. Lymphocytes from graft epithelium and lamina propria were isolated. This clone has a handful of counts. Its antigen is as yet unknown. The sequence derives from a human patient who received an intestinal transplant, so some T cells may come from the graft donor. The sequencing here drew on ileum tissue, taken 14 days after transplant. The chain recombines TRBV9 with TRBJ2-7; 7 bases line up with TRBD1. For the CDR3, the DNA is TGTGCCAGCAGCGTCAGCCGGGACAGCTACGAGCAGTACTTC. The encoded protein is CASSVSRDSYEQYF.